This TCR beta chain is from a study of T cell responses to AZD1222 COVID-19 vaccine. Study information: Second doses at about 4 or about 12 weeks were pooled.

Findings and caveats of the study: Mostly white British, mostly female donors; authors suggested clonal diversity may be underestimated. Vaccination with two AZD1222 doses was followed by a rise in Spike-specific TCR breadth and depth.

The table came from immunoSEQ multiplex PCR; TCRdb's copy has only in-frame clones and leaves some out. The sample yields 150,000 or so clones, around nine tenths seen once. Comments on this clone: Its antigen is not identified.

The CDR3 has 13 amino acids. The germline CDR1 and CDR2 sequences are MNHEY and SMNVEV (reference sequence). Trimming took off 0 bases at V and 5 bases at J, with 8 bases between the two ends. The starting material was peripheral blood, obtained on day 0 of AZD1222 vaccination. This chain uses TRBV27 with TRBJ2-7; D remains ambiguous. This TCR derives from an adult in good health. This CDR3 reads CASSLSRENEQYF. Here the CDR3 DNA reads TGTGCCAGCAGTTTATCGAGAGAGAACGAGCAGTACTTC.